This T cell receptor beta chain was sequenced in a study of graft-versus-host responses after intestinal transplantation (dated by TCRdb to the early 2020s). General notes on the study: The transplants that recipients received were multivisceral, liver-intestinal, or isolated intestinal. To identify alloreactive clones, pre-transplant mixed lymphocyte reaction products were sequenced and compared with unstimulated pre-transplant donor and recipient T cells. Samples from three later patients were sequenced in-house on an Illumina MiSeq with MiXCR processing rather than by the commercial service. After intestinal transplantation, graft-versus-host and host-versus-graft alloreactive T cell clones were followed in the graft, circulation and bone marrow using bulk TCR-beta CDR3 sequencing. The cohort enrolled about two dozen intestinal transplant recipients, one of whom was a retransplant, and a few patients without pretransplant specimens were excluded. A peak of at least 4% donor T cells among recipient peripheral blood mononuclear cells was the definition used for donor T cell macrochimerism. Every recipient was given anti-thymocyte globulin induction, followed by around three years of maintenance tacrolimus and steroids.

Of note for this clone: This receptor's antigen is unknown. No base qualities exist here, and no much larger clone lies one base off it.

The V and J ends are trimmed by 4 bases and 7 bases, leaving 8 bases between them. The CDR3 sequence holds 11 residues, the cysteine and phenylalanine included. Left in the record is the CDR3 DNA by itself, 33 bases read in frame from the first base. The germline V gene supplies CDR1 SGHDN and CDR2 FVKESK. The time point label, read with the paper, signifies: cells obtained before transplantation from donor or recipient. CD3+CD4+ and CD3+CD8+ populations were FACS-sorted from unstimulated pre-transplant donor and recipient cells taken from spleen or lymph nodes. Points the paper makes about the study in general: GvH clones were detected in recipient bone marrow, and some of these GvH clones were observed earlier in ileal mucosa or blood, consistent with an intestinal mucosal origin. The relatively low number and heterogeneity of intestinal transplant patients limited the conclusions. Early after transplant, declines in HvG clones were associated with peak levels of circulating GvH clones. Patients with donor T cell macrochimerism had high GvH to HvG T cell clonal ratios in their allografts.

The receptor library was made with the immunoSEQ multiplex PCR assay. For most patients, genomic DNA was isolated with the Qiagen DNeasy Blood and Tissue Kit and shipped frozen to Adaptive Biotechnologies for TCR sequencing. For most patients, genomic DNA was subjected to high-throughput TCR-beta CDR3 sequencing by Adaptive Biotechnologies. The original pipeline was this. TCR sequencing data were retrieved from Adaptive's ImmunoSEQ software for more than 15 patients, whereas a few other patients were processed with MiXCR and VDJtools. CD4 versus CD8 sorting errors were corrected by removing sequences found in both subsets at a frequency ratio below 5:1. CDR3 nucleotide sequences shared between donor and recipient were removed because the origin of such sequences could not be assigned. At least 2-fold expansion over unstimulated cells and a minimum CFSE-low frequency of 0.002% (template counts) or 0.001% (read counts) were required for clones to be classified as alloreactive. Clones were considered mappable if detected in sequenced pre-transplant spleen, lymph node, or MLR CFSE-low populations of the donor or recipient. The cumulative frequency of alloreactive clones was calculated as a percentage of all sequences, weighted by copy number. TCRdb provides this immuneACCESS table in a form limited to in-frame rearrangements. Some clones are lacking; in checked studies, under half of them reflect an unresolved V gene, and why the rest are absent is not known. V and J calls and clone size are as listed in that table; D and trimming were resolved from the DNA. For this sample the table gives fewer than 95,000 clones, of which roughly 91% were detected only once. 0.45% to 0.6% of the sample is in the top ten clones.

The chain is encoded by TRBV14 joined to TRBJ2-7; TRBD2 is perhaps the D gene, given 5 matching bases. This material consisted of unstimulated CD8+ T cells sorted from spleen or lymph node cells, taken before intestinal transplant. The clonotype comes from a human donor who received an intestinal transplant. For the CDR3, the sequence is CASSPSGEQYF. DNA sequence: TGTGCCAGCAGCCCTTCGGGGGAGCAGTACTTC.